This TCR beta chain appears in the sequencing data of a study of beta chain features in type 1 diabetes. The study's findings and limits: In every one of the four CD4+ subsets, TCRB CDR3s were moderately but significantly shorter in Type 1 diabetes patients. Cells expressing TCR highly could be over-represented by cDNA sequencing.

This clone came up a few times. Its antigen is still unknown. Germline CDR1 and CDR2: SGHTA and FQGTGA. Trimming left V 5 bases short and J 1 base short, with 9 bases between. CDR3 size: 14 residues. Since all of the isolated RNA was reverse transcribed, expressed TCRB transcripts were what got sequenced. Libraries were prepared by immunoSEQ multiplex PCR; TCRdb keeps only in-frame clonotypes and omits some of them. The sample has approximately 170,000 clones, about 7.8% seen once. J is TRBJ2-1 and V is TRBV7-3, with D perhaps matching TRBD2 (5 bases). The TCR was taken from a woman aged 40-49 years with type 1 diabetes. The specimen sequenced was central memory CD4+ T cells from blood. Here the CDR3 reads CASSRGSSYNEQFF. The CDR3 nucleotides are TGTGCCAGCAGCCGCGGGTCGTCCTACAATGAGCAGTTCTTC.